The clone carrying this T cell receptor beta chain was counted at least ten times. Its antigen is as yet unknown. These data originate in a study of T-cell reconstitution after alpha-beta-depleted transplantation in children. Study-level points and caveats: Where alpha-beta T cells came from about two months after transplant was reportedly several hundred expanded graft clones. It was newly produced T cells that mostly accounted for T-cell counts and diversity one year after transplant. Recipient T cells and thymic progenitors that survived gave rise to the high TCRbeta diversity observed at day 60 in some patients.

Germline V gene lookup returns CDR1 SEHNR and CDR2 FQNEAQ (reference sequence). This CDR3 has 15 residues. V dropped 7 bases and J dropped 5 bases, with 19 bases sitting between them. This sample's TCRbeta library carried unique molecular identifier barcodes. TCRdb recomputed calls from the PCR reads with MiXCR, one row per CDR3 protein. The table has 130,000 to 150,000 distinct CDR3 sequences, 8.8% seen once. The chain combines TRBV7-9 with TRBJ2-3; no definite D call. The origin of this receptor is a female patient aged 2 to 10 who had a stem cell transplant for congenital amegakaryocytic thrombocytopenia, so the T cells may come from the graft donor. The sequenced sample was PBMCs, mostly from graft donor cells, obtained 180 days after TCRalphabeta/CD19-depleted stem cell transplant. CDR3 in DNA: TGTGCCAGCACCCCTGCCCCGATCGGAAAAGATACGCAGTATTTT. Translating gives CASTPAPIGKDTQYF.